The clone carrying this T cell receptor beta chain was detected ten times or more. This record comes from a study of T cells of healthy individuals. TCRdb re-called the 5' RACE reads with MiXCR, one entry per CDR3 protein. The table records more than 60,000 distinct CDR3 sequences, under 20% of them present only once. The origin of this receptor is a human donor in good health.

DNA for the CDR3: TGTGCCAGCAGCGTAGGTGTTAGCGGGAGAACAGATACGCAGTATTTT. Encoded protein: CASSVGVSGRTDTQYF. J is TRBJ2-3 and V is TRBV9; 9 bases map to TRBD2. Germline-derived CDR1 and CDR2 are SGDLS and YYNGEE. This CDR3 comprises 16 residues. V lost 0 bases, J lost 3 bases, and 5 bases stayed unmatched.